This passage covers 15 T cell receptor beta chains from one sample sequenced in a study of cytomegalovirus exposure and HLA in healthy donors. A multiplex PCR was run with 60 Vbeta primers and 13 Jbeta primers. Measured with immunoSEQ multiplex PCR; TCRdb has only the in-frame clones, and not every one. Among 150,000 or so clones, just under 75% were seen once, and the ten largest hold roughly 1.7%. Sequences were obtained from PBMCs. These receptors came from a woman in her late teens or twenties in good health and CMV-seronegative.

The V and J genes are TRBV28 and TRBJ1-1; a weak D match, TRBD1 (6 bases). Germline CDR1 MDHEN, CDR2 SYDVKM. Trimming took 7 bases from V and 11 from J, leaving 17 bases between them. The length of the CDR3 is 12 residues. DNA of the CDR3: TGTGCCAGCACTAACACAGGGAGAGTCGCTTTCTTT. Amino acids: CASTNTGRVAFF.

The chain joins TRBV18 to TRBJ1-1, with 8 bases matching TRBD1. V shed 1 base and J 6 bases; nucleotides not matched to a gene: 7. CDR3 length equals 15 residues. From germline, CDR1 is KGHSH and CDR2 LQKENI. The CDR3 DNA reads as TGTGCCAGCTCACCACTGACAGGGGTTTTAGCTGAAGCTTTCTTT. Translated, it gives CASSPLTGVLAEAFF.

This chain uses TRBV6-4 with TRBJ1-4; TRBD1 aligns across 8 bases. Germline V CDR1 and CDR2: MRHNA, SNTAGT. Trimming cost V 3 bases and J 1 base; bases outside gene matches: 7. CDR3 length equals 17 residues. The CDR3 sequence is CASSEGQEEVTNEKLFF. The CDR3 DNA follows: TGTGCCAGCAGTGAGGGACAGGAGGAGGTAACTAATGAAAAACTGTTTTTT.

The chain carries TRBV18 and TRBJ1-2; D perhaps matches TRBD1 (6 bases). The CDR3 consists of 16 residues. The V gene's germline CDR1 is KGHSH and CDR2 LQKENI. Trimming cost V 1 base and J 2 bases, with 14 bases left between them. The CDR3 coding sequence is TGTGCCAGCTCACCACTGGACAGCCTCAGGAACTATGGCTACACCTTC. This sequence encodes CASSPLDSLRNYGYTF.

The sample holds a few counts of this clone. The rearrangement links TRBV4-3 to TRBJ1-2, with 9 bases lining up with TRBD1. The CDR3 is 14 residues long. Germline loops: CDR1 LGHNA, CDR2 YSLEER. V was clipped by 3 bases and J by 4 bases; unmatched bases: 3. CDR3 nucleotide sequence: TGCGCCAGCAGCCACACGGGACAGGGCTATGGCTACACCTTC. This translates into CASSHTGQGYGYTF.

The CDR3 spells CSGTPGVNTEAFF. CDR3 sequence (DNA): TGCAGCGGGACCCCGGGGGTGAACACTGAAGCTTTCTTT. The chain couples TRBV29-1 to TRBJ1-1, with a weak D call TRBD1 (5 bases). The CDR3 covers 13 residues. Looked up from germline, CDR1 is SQVTM and CDR2 is ANQGSEA. V lost 7 bases and J 0 bases, leaving 12 bases between the germline ends.

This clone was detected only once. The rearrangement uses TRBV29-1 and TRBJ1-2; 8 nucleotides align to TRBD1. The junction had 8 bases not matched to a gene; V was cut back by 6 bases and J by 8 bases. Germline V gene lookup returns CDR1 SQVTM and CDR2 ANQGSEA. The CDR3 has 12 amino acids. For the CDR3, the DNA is TGCAGCGTCGATGGACAGGGCGAGGGCTACACCTTC. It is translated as CSVDGQGEGYTF.

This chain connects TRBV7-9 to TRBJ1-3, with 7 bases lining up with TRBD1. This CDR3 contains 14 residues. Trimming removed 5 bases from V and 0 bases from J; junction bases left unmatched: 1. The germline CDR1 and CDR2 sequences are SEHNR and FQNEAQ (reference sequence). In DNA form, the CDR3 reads TGTGCCAGCAGCCGGGACAGCTCTGGAAACACCATATATTTT. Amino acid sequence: CASSRDSSGNTIYF. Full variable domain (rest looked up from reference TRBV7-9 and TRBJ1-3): DTGVSQNPRHKITKRGQNVTFRCDPISEHNRLYWYRQTLGQGPEFLTYFQNEAQLEKSRLLSDRFSAERPKGSFSTLEIQRTEQGDSAMYLCASSRDSSGNTIYFGEGSWLTVV.

The CDR3 DNA sequence: TGTGCCACCAGCGATCCTTCCAGGGCATCTGGAAACACCATATATTTT. It translates to CATSDPSRASGNTIYF. The chain has TRBV15 and TRBJ1-3; weak D call: TRBD1 (5 bases). From germline, CDR1 is LNHNV and CDR2 YYDKDF (reference sequence). Trimming took 5 bases from V and 1 from J, leaving 15 bases between them. The CDR3 sequence is 16 residues long.

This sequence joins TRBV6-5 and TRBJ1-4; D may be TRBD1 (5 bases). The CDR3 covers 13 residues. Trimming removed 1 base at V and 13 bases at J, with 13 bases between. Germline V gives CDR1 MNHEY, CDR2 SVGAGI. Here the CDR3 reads CASSYFQGATLFF. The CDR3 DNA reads TGTGCCAGCAGTTACTTCCAAGGGGCGACACTGTTTTTT.

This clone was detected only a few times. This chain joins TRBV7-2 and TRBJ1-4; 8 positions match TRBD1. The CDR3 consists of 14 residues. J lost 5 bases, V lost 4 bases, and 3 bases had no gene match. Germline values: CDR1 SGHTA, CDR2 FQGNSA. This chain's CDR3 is CASSYRQGNEKLFF. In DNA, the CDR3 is TGTGCCAGCAGCTATCGACAGGGGAATGAAAAACTGTTTTTT.

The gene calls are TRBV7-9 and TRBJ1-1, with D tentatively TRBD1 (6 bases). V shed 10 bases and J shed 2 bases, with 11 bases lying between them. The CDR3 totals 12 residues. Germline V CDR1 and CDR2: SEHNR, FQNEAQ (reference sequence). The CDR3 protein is CATRDINTEAFF. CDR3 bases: TGTGCCACCCGGGACATAAACACTGAAGCTTTCTTT.

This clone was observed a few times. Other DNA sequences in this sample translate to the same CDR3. The CDR3: CASSPGQGWTEAFF. CDR3 in DNA: TGTGCCAGCAGCCCTGGACAGGGTTGGACTGAAGCTTTCTTT. The rearrangement links TRBV7-2 to TRBJ1-1; 8 bases align to TRBD1. CDR1 SGHTA and CDR2 FQGNSA come from the germline V gene. J was trimmed by 5 bases and V by 5 bases; bases with no gene match: 7. The CDR3 loop spans 14 amino acids.

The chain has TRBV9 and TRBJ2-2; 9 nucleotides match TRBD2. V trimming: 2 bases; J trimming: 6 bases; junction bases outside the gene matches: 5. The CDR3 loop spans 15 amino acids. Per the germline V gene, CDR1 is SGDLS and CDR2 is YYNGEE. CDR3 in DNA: TGTGCCAGCAGCGTTATAGCGGGAGTGGCCGGGGAGCTGTTTTTT. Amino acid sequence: CASSVIAGVAGELFF.

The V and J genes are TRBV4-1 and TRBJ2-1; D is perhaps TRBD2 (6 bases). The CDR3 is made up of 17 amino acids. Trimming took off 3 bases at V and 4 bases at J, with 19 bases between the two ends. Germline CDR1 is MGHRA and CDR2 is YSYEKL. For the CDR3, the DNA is TGCGCCAGCAGCCAGGCTGGACAACCGGGAGCTTACAATGAGCAGTTCTTC. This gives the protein CASSQAGQPGAYNEQFF.